This TCR beta chain was captured by sequencing in a study of beta chain features in type 1 diabetes. This clone was counted a few times. Its antigen is not known. Whole-study findings and limits: Patients with type 1 diabetes carried fewer insertions and had more deletions at their VDJ junctions.

This CDR3 has 15 residues. Germline CDR1 MNHEY, CDR2 SMNVEV (reference sequence). Trimming cost V 7 bases and J 0 bases, with 13 bases left between them. Expressed TCRB transcripts were sequenced because the entire RNA isolate underwent reverse transcription. This table comes from immunoSEQ multiplex PCR, and its TCRdb copy is limited to in-frame clones, with some not included. The table includes 620,000 or so clones, roughly 15% detected once. The specimen was naive CD4+ T cells from blood. The clonotype comes from a young man in good health. V gene TRBV27 combines with J gene TRBJ2-4; no reliable D call. As DNA, the CDR3 is TGTGCCAGCACGGAGAGGAGTCTAGCCAAAAACATTCAGTACTTC. Its translation is CASTERSLAKNIQYF.